Given below is one T cell receptor beta chain in context. Antigen: not known. Time point defined: pre-sensitization, week 0. Specified treatment: therapeutic diphenylcyclopropenone sensitization with weekly scalp DPC. The record originates from a study of human T cells and chemical hapten exposure. Study-wide background: Sensitization applied 2% DPC to approximately 2 cm by approximately 2 cm of upper inner arm skin. TCR yields differed between samples (mainly from small differences in pooled library volume).

Overall study findings and caveats: There were significantly more large CDR3 similarity clusters among expanded TCRs than among controls. Unchanged with DPC sensitization were TCRs above 1 in 1000 frequency.

Trimming removed 4 bases from V and 1 base from J, with 14 bases in between. Germline V gene sequence: CDR1 MNHNS, CDR2 SASEGT. CDR3 length: 16 residues. Using its own MiXCR run on the RACE reads, TCRdb lists one record per CDR3 protein. This sample has over 300,000 distinct CDR3 sequences, with roughly 4.6% found just once. Sequencing was performed on whole blood, taken in connection with sensitization to the hapten diphenylcyclopropenone (DPC). The clonotype was recovered from a woman in her forties or fifties with alopecia areata. Some clones in this sample may be carry-over from other donors' samples. The V and J genes are TRBV6-1 and TRBJ1-5; D is possibly TRBD1 (5 bases). CDR3 nucleotides: TGTGCCAGCAGTGGGAGAGGGGCTTCGAGCAATCAGCCCCAGCATTTT. Its protein is CASSGRGASSNQPQHF.